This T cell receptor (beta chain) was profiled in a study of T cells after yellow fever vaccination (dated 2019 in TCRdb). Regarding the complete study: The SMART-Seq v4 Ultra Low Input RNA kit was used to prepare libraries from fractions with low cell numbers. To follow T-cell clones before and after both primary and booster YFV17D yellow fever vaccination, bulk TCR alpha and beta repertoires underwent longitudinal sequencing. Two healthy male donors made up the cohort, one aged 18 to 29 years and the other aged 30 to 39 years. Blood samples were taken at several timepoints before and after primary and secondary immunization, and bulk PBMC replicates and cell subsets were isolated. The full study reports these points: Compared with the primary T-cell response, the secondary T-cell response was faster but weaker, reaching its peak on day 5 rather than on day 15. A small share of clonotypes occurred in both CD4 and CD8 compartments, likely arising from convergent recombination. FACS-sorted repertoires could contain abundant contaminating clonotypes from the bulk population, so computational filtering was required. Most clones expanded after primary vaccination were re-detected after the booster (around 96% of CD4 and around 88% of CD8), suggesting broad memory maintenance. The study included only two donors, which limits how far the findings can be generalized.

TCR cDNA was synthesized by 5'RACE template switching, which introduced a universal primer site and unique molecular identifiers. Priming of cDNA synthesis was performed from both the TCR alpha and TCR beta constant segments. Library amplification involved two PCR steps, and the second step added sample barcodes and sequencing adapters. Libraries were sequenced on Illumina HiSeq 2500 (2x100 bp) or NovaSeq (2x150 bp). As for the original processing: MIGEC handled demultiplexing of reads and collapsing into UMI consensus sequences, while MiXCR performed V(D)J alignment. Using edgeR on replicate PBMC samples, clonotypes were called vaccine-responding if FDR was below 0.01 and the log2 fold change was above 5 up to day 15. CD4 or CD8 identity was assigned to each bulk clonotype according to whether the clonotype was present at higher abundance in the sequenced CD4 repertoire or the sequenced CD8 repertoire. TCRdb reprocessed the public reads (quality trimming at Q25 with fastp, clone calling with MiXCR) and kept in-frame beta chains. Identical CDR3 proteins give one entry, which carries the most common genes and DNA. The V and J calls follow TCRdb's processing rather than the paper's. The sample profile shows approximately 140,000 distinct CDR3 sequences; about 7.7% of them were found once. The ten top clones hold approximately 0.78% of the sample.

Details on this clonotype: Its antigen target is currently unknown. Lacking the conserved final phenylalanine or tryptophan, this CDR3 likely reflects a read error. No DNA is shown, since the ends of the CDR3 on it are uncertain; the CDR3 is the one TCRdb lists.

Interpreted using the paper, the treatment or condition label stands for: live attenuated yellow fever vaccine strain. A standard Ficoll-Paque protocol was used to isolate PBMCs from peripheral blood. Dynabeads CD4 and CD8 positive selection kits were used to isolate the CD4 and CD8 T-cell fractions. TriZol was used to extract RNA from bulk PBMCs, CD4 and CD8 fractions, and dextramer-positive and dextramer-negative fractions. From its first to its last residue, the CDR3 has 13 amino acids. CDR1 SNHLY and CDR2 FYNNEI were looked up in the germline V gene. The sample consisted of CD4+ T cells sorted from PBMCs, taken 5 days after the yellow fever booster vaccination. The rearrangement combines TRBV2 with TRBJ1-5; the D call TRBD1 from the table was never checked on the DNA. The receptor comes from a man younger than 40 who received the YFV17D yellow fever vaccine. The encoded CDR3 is CASRAGQGLERFV.